These T cell receptor beta chains were read from a single sample in a study of T cell repertoires in cytomegalovirus infection. TCRdb itself ran the reads through MiXCR, one entry per CDR3 protein. The table lists about 450,000 distinct CDR3 sequences, 25% to 40% of them singletons. The source material was PBMCs. The receptors come from a human donor in good health (CMV status not recorded). Some clones in this sample may be carry-over from other donors' samples. CDR3s include the opening cysteine and the closing phenylalanine or tryptophan. The D gene is left open where the match is weak. Some rows mark clone size as missing; the rest say once, few, many or name a class of expanded clone.

D gene,J gene,CDR3 length,V gene,clone size,CDR3 protein,CDR3 DNA
TRBD1,TRBJ2-1,12,TRBV7-9,.,CASSPGGFEQFF,TGTGCCAGCAGCCCAGGGGGATTTGAGCAGTTCTTC
.,TRBJ2-5,15,TRBV7-8,many,CASSLDWSGPETQYF,TGTGCCAGCAGCTTAGATTGGAGCGGGCCGGAGACCCAGTACTTC
.,TRBJ2-7,12,TRBV19,few,CATRTERYEQYF,TGTGCCACTCGGACAGAGCGATACGAGCAGTACTTC
TRBD2,TRBJ2-3,17,TRBV20-1,.,CSAPSRTSGSITDTQYF,TGCAGTGCGCCCTCCCGGACTAGCGGGTCGATCACAGATACGCAGTATTTT
.,TRBJ2-5,13,TRBV20-1,.,CSASWTSQETQYF,TGCAGTGCTTCGTGGACTTCCCAAGAGACCCAGTACTTC
.,TRBJ1-4,14,TRBV7-8,many,CASTGGRANEKLFF,TGTGCCAGCACCGGAGGGAGAGCTAATGAAAAACTGTTTTTT
.,TRBJ2-4,14,TRBV7-2,many,CASSRGLAKNIQYF,TGTGCCAGCAGCCGTGGCCTAGCCAAAAACATTCAGTACTTC
TRBD2,TRBJ2-7,14,TRBV20-1,few,CSGYKAGTSYEQYF,TGCAGTGGGTATAAAGCGGGGACCTCCTACGAGCAGTACTTC
TRBD1,TRBJ1-2,15,TRBV4-1,few,CASSLGTELNYGYTF,TGCGCCAGCAGCCTAGGGACAGAACTTAACTATGGCTACACCTTC
.,TRBJ1-4,13,TRBV2,.,CASKVQGGEKLFF,TGTGCCAGCAAGGTGCAGGGCGGAGAAAAACTGTTTTTT
.,TRBJ2-2,14,TRBV7-8,.,CASSLGATRGELFF,TGTGCCAGCAGCTTAGGGGCCACTCGGGGGGAGCTGTTTTTT
.,TRBJ1-1,13,TRBV12-5,.,CASGLAGDTEAFF,TGTGCTAGTGGTTTGGCAGGGGACACTGAAGCTTTCTTT
.,TRBJ1-2,13,TRBV19,few,CATKGRANYGYTF,TGTGCCACCAAGGGCCGGGCCAACTATGGCTACACCTTC
.,TRBJ1-1,15,TRBV4-1,.,CASSQDSSMNTEAFF,TGCGCCAGCAGCCAAGATTCAAGTATGAACACTGAAGCTTTCTTT
.,TRBJ1-1,15,TRBV5-6,.,CASSFWRNMNTEAFF,TGTGCCAGCAGTTTTTGGAGGAATATGAACACTGAAGCTTTCTTT
TRBD1,TRBJ1-1,17,TRBV7-2,many,CASSLASHRGVNTEAFF,TGTGCCAGCAGCTTAGCGTCTCACAGGGGCGTGAACACTGAAGCTTTCTTT
TRBD1,TRBJ1-1,16,TRBV6-2/TRBV6-3,.,CASSSRRQGTNTEAFF,TGTGCCAGCAGTTCCCGACGACAGGGTACGAACACTGAAGCTTTCTTT
.,TRBJ2-3,15,TRBV7-6,many,CASSLQTTRTDTQYF,TGTGCCAGCAGCTTGCAGACTACTCGCACAGATACGCAGTATTTT
.,TRBJ2-2,14,TRBV29-1,few,CSVESQENTGELFF,TGCAGCGTTGAAAGTCAGGAAAACACCGGGGAGCTGTTTTTT
.,TRBJ1-1,13,TRBV25-1,many,CASKRGGNTEAFF,TGTGCCAGCAAGAGGGGAGGGAACACTGAAGCTTTCTTT
.,TRBJ1-2,13,TRBV7-8,many,CASSPSSFYGYTF,TGTGCCAGCAGCCCCTCGTCTTTCTATGGCTACACCTTC
.,TRBJ2-3,19,TRBV11-2,once,CASSFPTIGNQGDTDTQYF,TGTGCCAGCAGCTTCCCCACTATTGGGAACCAGGGAGACACAGATACGCAGTATTTT
.,TRBJ2-3,15,TRBV6-6,few,CASSRDPLNTDTQYF,TGTGCCAGCAGTCGGGACCCCCTGAACACAGATACGCAGTATTTT
.,TRBJ1-2,13,TRBV5-6,.,CASSNVSGDGYTF,TGTGCCAGCAGCAACGTTTCTGGGGATGGCTACACCTTC
.,TRBJ1-6,12,TRBV4-1,.,CASSQGGEALHF,TGTGCCAGCAGCCAAGGAGGGGAGGCCCTCCACTTT
.,TRBJ2-1,14,TRBV20-1,few,CSARGREGYNEQFF,TGCAGTGCTAGGGGGCGGGAAGGCTACAATGAGCAGTTCTTC
.,TRBJ2-1,15,TRBV5-5,few,CASSLSLSSYNEQFF,TGTGCCAGCAGCTTGAGCCTCAGCTCCTACAATGAGCAGTTCTTC
TRBD1,TRBJ1-6,15,TRBV6-1,many,CASSGQTGSNSPLHF,TGTGCCAGCAGTGGACAGACAGGGAGTAATTCACCCCTCCACTTT
.,TRBJ1-5,13,TRBV3-1,.,CASSQDRSQPQHF,TGTGCCAGCAGCCAAGATCGTTCGCAGCCCCAGCATTTT
TRBD2,TRBJ2-3,15,TRBV7-8,.,CASSWRGGDTDTQYF,TGTGCCAGCAGCTGGCGGGGGGGAGACACAGATACGCAGTATTTT
.,TRBJ2-5,13,TRBV6-6,few,CASSYSGSETQYF,TGTGCCAGCAGTTACTCGGGCAGCGAGACCCAGTACTTC
.,TRBJ2-2,13,TRBV5-1,.,CASAGTNTGELFF,TGCGCCAGCGCGGGGACGAACACCGGGGAGCTGTTTTTT
TRBD1,TRBJ2-7,16,TRBV7-8,many,CASSSTSTGAELGQYF,TGTGCCAGCAGCTCCACCTCGACAGGGGCAGAGCTAGGGCAGTACTTC
.,TRBJ2-5,12,TRBV7-9,.,CASSGIPGTQYF,TGTGCCAGCAGCGGAATCCCGGGGACCCAGTACTTC
TRBD1,TRBJ1-4,16,TRBV12-3/TRBV12-4,.,CASSKGQVATNEKLFF,TGTGCCAGCAGCAAAGGACAGGTTGCAACTAATGAAAAACTGTTTTTT
.,TRBJ2-3,15,TRBV4-1,.,CASSQGQGGADTQYW,TGTGCCAGCAGCCAAGGACAGGGAGGGGCAGATACGCAGTATTGG
TRBD1,TRBJ1-2,17,TRBV12-3/TRBV12-4,few,CASSNPWSGTENYGYTF,TGTGCCAGCAGCAACCCTTGGTCCGGGACAGAAAACTATGGCTACACCTTC
.,TRBJ1-5,14,TRBV2,.,CASSEGWRGQPQHF,TGTGCCAGCAGTGAAGGTTGGAGGGGTCAGCCCCAGCATTTT
TRBD2,TRBJ2-1,15,TRBV20-1,many,CSARNPSGTNNEQFF,TGCAGTGCTAGAAACCCTAGCGGGACCAACAATGAGCAGTTCTTC
TRBD1,TRBJ1-1,15,TRBV19,few,CASSPGDRMNTEAFF,TGTGCCAGTAGTCCCGGGGACAGAATGAACACTGAAGCTTTCTTT
TRBD2,TRBJ2-3,16,TRBV9,.,CASSVETSGPPATQYF,TGTGCCAGCAGCGTAGAGACTAGCGGCCCCCCGGCTACGCAGTATTTT
.,TRBJ2-7,17,TRBV14,few,CASSPLGTGANSYEQYF,TGTGCCAGCAGCCCTCTCGGGACGGGGGCTAACTCCTACGAGCAGTACTTC
.,TRBJ1-6,16,TRBV7-6,many,CASSRYPGTVNSPLHF,TGTGCCAGCAGCCGCTACCCCGGGACGGTCAATTCACCCCTCCACTTT
TRBD1,TRBJ1-2,14,TRBV2,.,CASSLRQGIRGYTF,TGTGCCAGCAGTTTAAGACAGGGCATTCGCGGCTACACCTTC
TRBD1,TRBJ2-5,15,TRBV6-2/TRBV6-3,.,CASSLPGGGQETQYF,TGTGCCAGCAGTTTACCAGGGGGCGGTCAAGAGACCCAGTACTTC
.,TRBJ2-1,15,TRBV5-5,.,CASSLLVAGYNEQFF,TGTGCCAGCAGCTTGCTAGTGGCGGGATACAATGAGCAGTTCTTC
.,TRBJ2-2,13,TRBV5-1,few,CASSLEVPGELFF,TGCGCCAGCAGCTTGGAAGTCCCCGGGGAGCTGTTTTTT
TRBD2,TRBJ2-2,14,TRBV4-1,.,CASSQIAGTGELFF,TGCGCCAGCAGCCAAATAGCGGGGACCGGGGAGCTGTTTTTT
.,TRBJ1-2,14,TRBV4-1,.,CASSQELRDYGYTF,TGCGCCAGCAGCCAAGAGTTAAGGGATTATGGCTACACCTTC
.,TRBJ2-1,16,TRBV19,few,CASSISRDYFYNEQFF,TGTGCCAGTAGTATATCCCGTGACTATTTCTACAATGAGCAGTTCTTC
.,TRBJ1-2,15,TRBV7-9,.,CASSKDVDRDYGYTF,TGTGCCAGCAGCAAAGACGTGGACCGCGACTATGGCTACACCTTC
.,TRBJ2-7,14,TRBV6-2/TRBV6-3,many,CASSHLQPSYEQYF,TGTGCCAGCAGTCACCTCCAGCCCTCCTACGAGCAGTACTTC
TRBD2,TRBJ2-7,15,TRBV10-3,.,CAISESTSGGYEQYF,TGTGCCATCAGTGAGTCCACTAGCGGGGGCTACGAGCAGTACTTC
.,TRBJ2-3,13,TRBV5-6,.,CASSFGARDTQYF,TGTGCCAGCAGCTTTGGGGCGAGGGATACGCAGTATTTT
TRBD2,TRBJ2-3,15,TRBV7-2,many,CASSPTLAGADTQYF,TGTGCCAGCAGCCCAACACTAGCGGGGGCAGATACGCAGTATTTT